This TCR beta chain was recovered during a study of vaccination effects on CD4 cells after COVID-19. Cultured cells yielded isolated CD4+ T cells after less than 11 days. The cohort was immunized with two doses of either the BNT162b2 or mRNA-1273 vaccine. The study found no prior SARS-CoV-2 infection in the vaccine recipients, who tested negative for nucleocapsid antibodies. Using immunoSEQ multiplex PCR, the repertoire was profiled, and TCRdb retains in-frame clones only, with some absent. The table records approximately 61,000 clones, about 81% of them present only once. On this clone itself: Its antigen is as yet unknown.

The length of the CDR3 is 12 residues. In germline, CDR1 is SEHNR, CDR2 FQNEAQ (reference sequence). The V end lost 2 bases, the J end lost 4 bases, and 5 bases lay between the germline ends. The study's findings and limits: Convalescent patients were scarce, and early post-infection timepoints were absent.

The chain uses TRBV7-9 and TRBJ1-2; D not certain. The specimen was CD4+ T cells from PBMCs cultured without peptide, collected after COVID-19 vaccination. This clonotype was obtained from a human donor who received a COVID-19 vaccine. CDR3 coding DNA: TGTGCCAGCAGCTTACGGACCTATGGCTACACCTTC. It codes for CASSLRTYGYTF.